The 10 T cell receptor beta chains below were found in one sample sequenced in a study of identical twins. TCRdb ran MiXCR on the 5' RACE reads and lists one entry per CDR3 protein. This sample carries hundreds of thousands of distinct CDR3 sequences, about 7% of them seen once, and the ten largest clones take roughly 3.6%. This sample also appeared in a second study, on yellow fever vaccine responses in identical twins.

The sample taken for sequencing was memory (CD45RO+) T cells sorted from blood. The receptors derive from a young woman in good health.

This sequence joins TRBV28 and TRBJ1-2, with D maybe TRBD1 (5 bases). Germline V gene data show CDR1 as MDHEN and CDR2 as SYDVKM. There are 15 residues in the CDR3. Trimming removed 6 bases from V and 1 base from J, with 15 bases in between. The CDR3, as DNA: TGTGCCAGCAGCACAGACAGCAATGTTAACTATGGCTACACCTTC. Translating gives CASSTDSNVNYGYTF.

The table lists this clonotype with a few counts. The chain couples TRBV5-1 to TRBJ1-4; D possibly corresponds to TRBD1 (6 bases). From germline, CDR1 is SGHRS and CDR2 YFSETQ. This CDR3 contains 13 residues. Deletions cut 3 bases from V and 12 bases from J, with 15 bases between. The CDR3 bases are TGCGCCAGCAGCTCCCCCCCGGGGGCAGAACTGTTTTTT. Its protein product is CASSSPPGAELFF.

This clonotype has only a few counts. The V call is TRBV7-9, the J call TRBJ2-2; D perhaps matches TRBD2 (5 bases). This CDR3 is built from 13 residues. From germline, CDR1 is SEHNR and CDR2 FQNEAQ (reference sequence). V was clipped by 1 base and J by 6 bases, with 6 bases between them. The DNA of the CDR3 is TGTGCCAGCAGCTTAGACGGGGCCGGGGAGCTGTTTTTT. Translating it yields CASSLDGAGELFF.

The chain recombines TRBV18 with TRBJ1-1; possible D gene TRBD1, 5 bases. From germline, CDR1 is KGHSH and CDR2 LQKENI. The CDR3 totals 15 residues. Trimming took 5 bases from V and 1 from J, leaving 14 bases between them. Here the CDR3 reads CASSWGSTGNTEAFF. The CDR3, as DNA: TGTGCCAGCTCATGGGGGTCGACCGGGAACACTGAAGCTTTCTTT.

This sequence joins TRBV7-9 and TRBJ1-2, with D unresolved. The length of the CDR3 is 12 residues. The V gene lost 4 bases and the J gene lost 7 bases, with 10 bases spanning the gap. The germline CDR1 and CDR2 sequences are SEHNR and FQNEAQ (reference sequence). The CDR3 protein is CASSSGMSGYTF. Written as DNA, the CDR3 is TGTGCCAGCAGCTCCGGTATGAGTGGCTACACCTTC.

This clonotype showed up just a few times. V gene TRBV7-3 combines with J gene TRBJ2-1; 11 bases fit TRBD2. This CDR3 is built from 15 residues. Germline V gene lookup returns CDR1 SGHTA and CDR2 FQGTGA. Losses at the gene ends were 5 bases for V and 8 bases for J; bases not matched to a gene: 8. CDR3 nucleotides: TGTGCCAGCAGCGCCCAACTAGCGGGAGCCGATGAGCAGTTCTTC. Encoded protein: CASSAQLAGADEQFF.

The rearrangement links TRBV20-1 to TRBJ2-6; 7 nucleotides agree with TRBD1. Germline-derived CDR1 and CDR2 are DFQATT and SNEGSKA (reference sequence). V was pared by 0 bases and J by 1 base, with 9 bases of the junction left unmatched. The length of the CDR3 is 18 residues. CDR3 sequence reads: CSARDFGTVKSGANVLTF. The CDR3 nucleotides are TGCAGTGCTAGAGATTTCGGGACAGTGAAATCTGGGGCCAACGTCCTGACTTTC.

The chain couples TRBV6-2 or TRBV6-3 to TRBJ2-6, with D possibly being TRBD1 or TRBD2 (5 bases each). In germline, CDR1 is MNHEY, CDR2 SVGEGT. The length of the CDR3 is 16 residues. The germline V and J ends were trimmed by 6 bases and 0 bases, with 12 bases remaining between them. The CDR3 here is CASRRDDSSGANVLTF. DNA for the CDR3: TGTGCCAGCAGGAGGGACGATTCCTCTGGGGCCAACGTCCTGACTTTC.

In its sample, this clonotype was seen many times. This chain links TRBV4-1 with TRBJ1-1; D is possibly TRBD1 (5 bases). The CDR3 consists of 15 residues. Trimming pared 0 bases from V and 5 bases from J, leaving 13 bases between. In germline, CDR1 is MGHRA, CDR2 YSYEKL. The CDR3 DNA follows: TGCGCCAGCAGCCAAGAGGGGGGAGCGAGGACTGAAGCTTTCTTT. Its translation is CASSQEGGARTEAFF.

The chain's CDR3 is CASSYGTSGGAWDTGELFF. For the CDR3, the DNA is TGTGCCAGCAGTTACGGGACTAGCGGGGGGGCCTGGGACACCGGGGAGCTGTTTTTT. The chain carries TRBV6-5 and TRBJ2-2; 16 nucleotides align to TRBD2. V was pared by 2 bases and J by 3 bases, with 6 bases of the junction left unmatched. Germline V lookup: CDR1 MNHEY, CDR2 SVGAGI. The CDR3 is made up of 19 amino acids.